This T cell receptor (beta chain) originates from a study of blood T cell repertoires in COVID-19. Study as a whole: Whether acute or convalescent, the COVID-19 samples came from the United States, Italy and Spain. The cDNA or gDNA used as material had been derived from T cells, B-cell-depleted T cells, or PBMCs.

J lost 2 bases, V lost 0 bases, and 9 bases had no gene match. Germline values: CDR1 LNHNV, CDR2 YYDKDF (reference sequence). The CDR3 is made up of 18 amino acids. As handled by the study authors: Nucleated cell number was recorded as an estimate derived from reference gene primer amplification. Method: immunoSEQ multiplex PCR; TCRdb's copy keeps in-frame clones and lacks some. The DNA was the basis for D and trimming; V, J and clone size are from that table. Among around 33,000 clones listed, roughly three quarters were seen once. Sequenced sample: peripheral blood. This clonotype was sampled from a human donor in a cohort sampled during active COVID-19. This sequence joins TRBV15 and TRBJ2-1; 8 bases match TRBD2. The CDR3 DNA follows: TGTGCCACCAGCAGAGATCCAACGCCGGGGGGGGCCTACAATGAGCAGTTCTTC. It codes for CATSRDPTPGGAYNEQFF.